These 2 T cell receptor beta chains were all obtained from the same sample, sequenced in a study of blood T cell repertoires in COVID-19. Measured with immunoSEQ multiplex PCR; TCRdb has only the in-frame clones, and not every one. The sample records around 50,000 clones, about 88% being singletons. Sequencing input: peripheral blood. These receptor sequences come from a middle-aged man with active COVID-19.

This chain connects TRBV18 to TRBJ2-5; D remains unclear. The CDR3 has 15 residues. Trimming took 3 bases from V and 5 from J, leaving 16 bases between them. CDR1 KGHSH and CDR2 LQKENI come from the germline V gene. CDR3 amino acids: CASSPPVVGGETQYF. CDR3 in DNA: TGTGCCAGCTCACCTCCAGTGGTCGGCGGCGAGACCCAGTACTTC.

V is TRBV19 and J is TRBJ2-1; TRBD1 might be the D (5 bases). The germline CDR1 and CDR2 sequences are LNHDA and SQIVND (reference sequence). The V and J ends lost 7 bases and 0 bases respectively, with 16 bases between them. This CDR3 contains 16 residues. Here the CDR3 reads CASTTRQDTSYNEQFF. CDR3 coding DNA: TGTGCCAGTACTACGAGGCAGGACACCTCCTACAATGAGCAGTTCTTC.